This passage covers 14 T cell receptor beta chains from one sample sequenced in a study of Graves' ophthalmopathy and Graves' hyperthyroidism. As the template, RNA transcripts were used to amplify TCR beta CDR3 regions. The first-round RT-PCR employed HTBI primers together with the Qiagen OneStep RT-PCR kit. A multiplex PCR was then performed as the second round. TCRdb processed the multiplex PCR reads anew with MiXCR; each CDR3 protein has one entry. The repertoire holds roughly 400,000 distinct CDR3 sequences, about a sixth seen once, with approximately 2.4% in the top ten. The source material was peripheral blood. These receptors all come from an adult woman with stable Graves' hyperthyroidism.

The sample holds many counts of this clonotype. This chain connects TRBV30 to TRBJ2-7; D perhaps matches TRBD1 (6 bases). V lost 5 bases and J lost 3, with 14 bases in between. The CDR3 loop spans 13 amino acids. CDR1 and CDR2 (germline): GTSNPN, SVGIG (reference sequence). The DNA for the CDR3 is TGTGCCTGGGGGGGCTTCAGCGGCTACGAGCAGTACTTC. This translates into CAWGGFSGYEQYF.

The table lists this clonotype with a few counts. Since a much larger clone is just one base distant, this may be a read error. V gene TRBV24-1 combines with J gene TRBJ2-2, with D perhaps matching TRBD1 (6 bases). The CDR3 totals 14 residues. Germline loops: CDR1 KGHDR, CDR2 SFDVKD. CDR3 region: CATSDPTGFGELLF. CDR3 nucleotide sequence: TGTGCCACCAGTGACCCGACAGGCTTCGGGGAGCTGTTGTTT.

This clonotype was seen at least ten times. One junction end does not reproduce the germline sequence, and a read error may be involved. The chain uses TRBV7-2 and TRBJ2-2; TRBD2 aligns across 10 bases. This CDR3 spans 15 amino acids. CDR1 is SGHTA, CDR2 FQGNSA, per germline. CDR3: CASRLAGGDTGELFF. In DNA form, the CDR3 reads TGTGCCAGCAGATTAGCGGGAGGAGACACCGGGGAGCTGTTTTTT. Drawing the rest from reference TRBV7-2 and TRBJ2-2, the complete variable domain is GAGVSQSPSNKVTEKGKDVELRCDPISGHTALYWYRQSLGQGLEFLIYFQGNSAPDKSGLPSDRFSAERTGGSVSTLTIQRTQQEDSAVYLCASRLAGGDTGELFFGEGSRLTVL.

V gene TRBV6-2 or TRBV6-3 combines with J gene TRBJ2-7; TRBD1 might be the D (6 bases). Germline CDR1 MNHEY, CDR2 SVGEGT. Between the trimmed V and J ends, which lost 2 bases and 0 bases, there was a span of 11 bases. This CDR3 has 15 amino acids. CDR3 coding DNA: TGTGCCAGCAGTTACGGGCAGGGGTTCTCCTACGAGCAGTACTTC. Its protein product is CASSYGQGFSYEQYF.

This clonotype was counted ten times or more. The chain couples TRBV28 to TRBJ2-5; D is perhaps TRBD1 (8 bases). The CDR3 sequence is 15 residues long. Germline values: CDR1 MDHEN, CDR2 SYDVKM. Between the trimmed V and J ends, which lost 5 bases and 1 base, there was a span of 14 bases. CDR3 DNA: TGTGCCAGCAGTATGACAGGGGAGGGCCAAGAGACCCAGTACTTC. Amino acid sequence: CASSMTGEGQETQYF.

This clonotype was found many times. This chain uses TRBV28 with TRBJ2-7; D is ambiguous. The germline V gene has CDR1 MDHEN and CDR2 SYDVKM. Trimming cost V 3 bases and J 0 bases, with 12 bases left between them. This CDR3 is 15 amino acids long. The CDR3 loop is CASSFLKPSSYEQYF. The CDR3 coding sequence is TGTGCCAGCAGTTTCCTTAAGCCCTCCTCCTACGAGCAGTACTTC.

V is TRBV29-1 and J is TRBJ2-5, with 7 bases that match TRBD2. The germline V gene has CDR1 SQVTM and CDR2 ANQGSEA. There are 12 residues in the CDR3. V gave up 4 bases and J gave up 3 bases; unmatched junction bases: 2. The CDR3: CSVGEGEETQYF. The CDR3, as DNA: TGCAGCGTTGGGGAGGGCGAAGAGACCCAGTACTTC.

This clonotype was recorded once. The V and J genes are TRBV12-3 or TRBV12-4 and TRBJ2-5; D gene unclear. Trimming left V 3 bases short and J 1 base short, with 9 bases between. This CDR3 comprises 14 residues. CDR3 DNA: TGTGCCAGCAGTTTTGCTCAGACCCAAGAGACCCAGTACTTC. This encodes CASSFAQTQETQYF.

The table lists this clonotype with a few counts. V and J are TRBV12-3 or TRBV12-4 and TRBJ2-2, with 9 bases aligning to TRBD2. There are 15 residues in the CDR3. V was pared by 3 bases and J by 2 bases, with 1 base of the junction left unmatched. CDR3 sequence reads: CASSFSGSNTGELFF. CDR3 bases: TGTGCCAGCAGTTTTAGCGGGAGTAACACCGGGGAGCTGTTTTTT.

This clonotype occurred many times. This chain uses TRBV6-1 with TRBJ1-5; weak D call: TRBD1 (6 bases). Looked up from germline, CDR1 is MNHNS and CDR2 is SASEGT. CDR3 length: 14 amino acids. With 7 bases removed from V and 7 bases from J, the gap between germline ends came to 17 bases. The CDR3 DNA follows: TGTGCCAGCACGCGGACAGAGATGGGGCAGCCCCAGCATTTT. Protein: CASTRTEMGQPQHF.

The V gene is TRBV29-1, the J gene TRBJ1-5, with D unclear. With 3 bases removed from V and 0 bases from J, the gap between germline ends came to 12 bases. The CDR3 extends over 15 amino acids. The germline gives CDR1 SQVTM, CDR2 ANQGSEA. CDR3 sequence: CSVELPGYSNQPQHF. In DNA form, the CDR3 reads TGCAGCGTTGAGCTGCCTGGGTATAGCAATCAGCCCCAGCATTTT. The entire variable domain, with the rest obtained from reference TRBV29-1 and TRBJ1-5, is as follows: SAVISQKPSRDICQRGTSLTIQCQVDSQVTMMFWYRQQPGQSLTLIATANQGSEATYESGFVIDKFPISRPNLTFSTLTVSNMSPEDSSIYLCSVELPGYSNQPQHFGDGTRLSIL.

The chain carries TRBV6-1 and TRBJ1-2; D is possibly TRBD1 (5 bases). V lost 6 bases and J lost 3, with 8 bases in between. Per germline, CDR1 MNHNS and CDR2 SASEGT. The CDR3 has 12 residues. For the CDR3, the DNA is TGTGCCAGCAGGACAGATTACTATGGCTACACCTTC. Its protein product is CASRTDYYGYTF.

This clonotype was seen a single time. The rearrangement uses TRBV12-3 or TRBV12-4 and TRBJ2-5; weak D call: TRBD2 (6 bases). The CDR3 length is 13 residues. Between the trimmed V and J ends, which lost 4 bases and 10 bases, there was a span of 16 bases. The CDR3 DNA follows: TGTGCCAGCAGTTCGGGCCCCATGGAGGGCCAGTACTTC. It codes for CASSSGPMEGQYF.

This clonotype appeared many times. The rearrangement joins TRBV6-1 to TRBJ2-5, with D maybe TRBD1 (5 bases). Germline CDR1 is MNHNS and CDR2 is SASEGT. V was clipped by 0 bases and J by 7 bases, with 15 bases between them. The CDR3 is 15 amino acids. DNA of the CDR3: TGTGCCAGCAGTGAAGCAGGGGCCTCCATGGGGACCCAGTACTTC. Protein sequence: CASSEAGASMGTQYF.